This T cell receptor beta chain was recovered during a study of blood T cell repertoires in COVID-19. About the research overall: COVID-19 samples collected from the United States, Italy and Spain covered acute and convalescent phases. In each case, the material was cDNA or gDNA derived from T cells, B-cell-depleted T cells, or PBMCs.

Patients at the Seattle site were enrolled during active infection and followed longitudinally. This clone has a single count. Per the study methods: Amplification of reference gene primers provided the estimated nucleated cell counts. Method: immunoSEQ multiplex PCR; TCRdb's copy keeps in-frame clones and lacks some. That table gives V, J and clone size, and the DNA gave D and trimming. Altogether tens of thousands of clones are present, about 88% being singletons, with the ten largest covering about 10%. Germline V gene data show CDR1 as SGHRS and CDR2 as YFSETQ. J lost 9 bases, V lost 4 bases, and 5 bases had no gene match. CDR3 length equals 15 residues.

The sample taken for sequencing was peripheral blood. The rearrangement uses TRBV5-1 and TRBJ2-1; the match to TRBD2 covers 15 bases. This clonotype was sampled from a man aged 55 to 70 with COVID-19, enrolled during active disease. CDR3 nucleotides: TGCGCCAGCAGCCTCCGGACTAGCGGGGGGGGTGAGCAGTTCTTC. Protein: CASSLRTSGGGEQFF.